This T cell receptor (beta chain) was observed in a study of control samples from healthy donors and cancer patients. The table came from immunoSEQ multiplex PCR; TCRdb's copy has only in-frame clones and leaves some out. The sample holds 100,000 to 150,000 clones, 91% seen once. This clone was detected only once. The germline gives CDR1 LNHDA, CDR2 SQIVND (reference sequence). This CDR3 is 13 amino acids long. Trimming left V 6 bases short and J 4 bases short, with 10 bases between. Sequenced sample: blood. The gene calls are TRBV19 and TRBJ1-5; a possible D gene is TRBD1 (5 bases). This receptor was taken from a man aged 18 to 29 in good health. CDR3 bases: TGTGCCAGTAGGAGGAGGGGAAATCAGCCCCAGCATTTT. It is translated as CASRRRGNQPQHF. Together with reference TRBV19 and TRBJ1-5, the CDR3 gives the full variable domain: DGGITQSPKYLFRKEGQNVTLSCEQNLNHDAMYWYRQDPGQGLRLIYYSQIVNDFQKGDIAEGYSVSREKKESFPLTVTSAQKNPTAFYLCASRRRGNQPQHFGDGTRLSIL.